This T cell receptor beta chain was sequenced during a study of monozygotic twins with cystic fibrosis. Sequencing used immunoSEQ multiplex PCR; TCRdb keeps in-frame clones, though not all of them. The sample yields about 20,000 clones, about 89% seen once. V trimming: 4 bases; J trimming: 1 base; junction bases outside the gene matches: 5. CDR1 is SGHRS, CDR2 YFSETQ, per germline. The CDR3 length is 17 residues. Source material: blood. The J gene is TRBJ2-3, the V gene TRBV5-1, with 14 bases that match TRBD2. This sequence originates from a girl aged 2 to 10 with cystic fibrosis. The CDR3 is CASSTGTSGRGTDTQYF. CDR3 DNA sequence: TGCGCCAGCAGCACTGGGACTAGCGGGAGAGGCACAGATACGCAGTATTTT. The full variable domain, its missing parts supplied by reference TRBV5-1 and TRBJ2-3, is KAGVTQTPRYLIKTRGQQVTLSCSPISGHRSVSWYQQTPGQGLQFLFEYFSETQRNKGNFPGRFSGRQFSNSRSEMNVSTLELGDSALYLCASSTGTSGRGTDTQYFGPGTRLTVL.